The T cell receptor (beta chain) under discussion was sequenced for a study of monozygotic twins with inflammatory bowel disease. Regarding this clonotype: Antigen: not known.

Findings and caveats of the study: Varied immunosuppressive treatments among patients may have increased repertoire variability.

TCRdb reprocessed the 5' RACE reads, with one entry per CDR3 protein and no DNA. The sample table includes around 190,000 distinct CDR3 sequences. From germline, CDR1 is SGHRS and CDR2 YFSETQ. This CDR3 has 15 amino acids. Material: blood. The sequence was obtained from a human donor with ulcerative colitis or Crohn's disease, or a healthy co-twin of an affected twin (not recorded which). The gene calls are TRBV5-1 and TRBJ1-1. CDR3 sequence reads: CASTLSPGGNTEAFF.